The rows below give T cell receptor beta chains drawn from one sample of a study of T cell responses to AZD1222 COVID-19 vaccine. Assay used: immunoSEQ multiplex PCR; TCRdb lists only in-frame clones, some missing. Here the sample spans approximately 190,000 clones, roughly 92% being singletons. The sample here was peripheral blood, taken 28 days after the second AZD1222 dose. All receptors come from an adult who received the AZD1222 COVID-19 vaccine. Both conserved end residues are part of each CDR3.

J | V | CDR3
TRBJ1-1 | TRBV28 | CASSSPGGKDTEAFF
TRBJ1-4 | TRBV3-1/TRBV3-2 | CASSLSGSNEKLFF
TRBJ2-5 | TRBV30 | CASLATSEETQYF
TRBJ1-5 | TRBV6-2/TRBV6-3 | CASSLRTGTQPQHF
TRBJ1-2 | TRBV28 | CASYLGGNGYTF
TRBJ1-1 | TRBV3-1/TRBV3-2 | CASSQGGGAVKGTEAFF
TRBJ1-1 | TRBV10-1 | CASKPGGSTEAFF
TRBJ2-7 | TRBV11-3 | CASRPGVSSYEQYF
TRBJ1-3 | TRBV9 | CASSVVGASGNTIYF
TRBJ2-1 | TRBV27 | CASMRTRSSYNEQFF
TRBJ1-3 | TRBV2 | CASSSDRGSGNTIYF
TRBJ1-2 | TRBV3-1/TRBV3-2 | CASSHQPGDSSSTF
TRBJ1-3 | TRBV6-5 | CASSYRATGNTIYF